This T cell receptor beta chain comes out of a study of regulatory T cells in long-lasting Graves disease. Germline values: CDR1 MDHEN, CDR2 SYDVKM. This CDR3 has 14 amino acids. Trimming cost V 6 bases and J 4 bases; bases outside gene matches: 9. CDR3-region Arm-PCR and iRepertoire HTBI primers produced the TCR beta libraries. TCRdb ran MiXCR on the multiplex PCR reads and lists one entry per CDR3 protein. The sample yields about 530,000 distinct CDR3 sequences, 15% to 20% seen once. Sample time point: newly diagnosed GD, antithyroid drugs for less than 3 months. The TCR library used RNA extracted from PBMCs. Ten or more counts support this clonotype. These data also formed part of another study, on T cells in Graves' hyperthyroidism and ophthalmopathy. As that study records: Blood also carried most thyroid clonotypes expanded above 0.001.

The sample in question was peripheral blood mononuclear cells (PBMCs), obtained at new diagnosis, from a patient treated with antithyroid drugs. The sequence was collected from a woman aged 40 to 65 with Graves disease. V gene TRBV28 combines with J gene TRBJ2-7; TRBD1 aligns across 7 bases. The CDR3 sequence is CASSLGGQRYEQYF. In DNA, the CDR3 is TGTGCCAGCAGCCTAGGGGGACAGCGTTACGAGCAGTACTTC.